The T cell receptor beta chain under discussion was sequenced for a study of CD8 T cells in Susac syndrome. CDR1 and CDR2 (germline): GTSNPN, SVGIG (reference sequence). Trimming took off 3 bases at V and 0 bases at J, with 9 bases between the two ends. The CDR3 has 13 residues. An input of roughly 0.45 to 1 ug of RNA was subjected to reverse transcription using random hexamers. Amplification of TCR beta CDR3 across 54 Vbeta and 13 Jbeta was performed with immunoSEQ multiplex PCR. A single record per CDR3 protein comes from TCRdb applying MiXCR to the immunoSEQ multiplex PCR reads. The table has around 200,000 distinct CDR3 sequences, nearly 97% seen once.

What was sequenced was CD4+ T cells from PBMCs. The receptor was derived from a human donor with Susac syndrome. This sequence joins TRBV30 and TRBJ2-7, with D perhaps matching TRBD1 or TRBD2 (5 bases each). CDR3 region: CAWSPGTSYEQYF. The DNA of the CDR3 is TGTGCCTGGAGCCCAGGGACCTCCTACGAGCAGTACTTC.